This T cell receptor (beta chain) was profiled in a study of blood T cells in healthy people across ages. Study as a whole: When template switching was applied, about one barcoded beta molecule was captured per two T cells.

This clonotype has just a few counts. The germline V and J ends were trimmed by 4 bases and 2 bases, with 12 bases remaining between them. Germline V gene lookup returns CDR1 SEHNR and CDR2 FQNEAQ (reference sequence). This CDR3 region has 15 residues. Through a sample-barcoded 5' primer and a J-beta primer mix, a second PCR was run for roughly 7 to 11 cycles. Each CDR3 protein gets one entry after TCRdb re-called the 5' RACE reads with MiXCR. The sample shows 700,000 or so distinct CDR3 sequences, 40% to 45% of them seen only once. The chain employs TRBV7-9 and TRBJ1-5; tentatively, D is TRBD1 (6 bases). The specimen sequenced was blood. This sequence was found in a man at least 80 years old in good health. For the CDR3, the DNA is TGTGCCAGCAGCTCGAGGGGGGACGGCAATCAGCCCCAGCATTTT. Its protein is CASSSRGDGNQPQHF.